This is a list of T cell receptor beta chains from one sample in a study of blood T cell repertoires in COVID-19. Libraries were prepared by immunoSEQ multiplex PCR; TCRdb keeps only in-frame clonotypes and omits some of them. Among a few hundred thousand clones listed, 85% to 90% were seen once. Material: PBMCs or T cells enriched from blood (not recorded which). The receptors shown here come from a woman aged 18-29 years who had recovered from COVID-19. The CDR3 runs from the conserved cysteine through the conserved F or W. The D gene is left open where the match is weak. Clone size, where shown, is once, few, many, or a class for clones that have expanded.

d_gene,abundance,v_gene,j_gene,CDR3aa,CDR3nt
TRBD1,-,TRBV5-1,TRBJ2-5,CASSLGTGRWQETQYF,TGCGCCAGCAGCTTGGGGACAGGGAGGTGGCAAGAGACCCAGTACTTC
-,-,TRBV24-1,TRBJ1-2,CATSDLAGYTF,TGTGCCACCAGTGATTTAGCTGGCTACACCTTC
-,-,TRBV18,TRBJ2-7,CASSRGYEQYF,TGTGCCAGCTCACGAGGGTACGAGCAGTACTTC
TRBD1,-,TRBV29-1,TRBJ1-1,CSVDPDRAEAFF,TGCAGCGTTGACCCGGACAGGGCTGAAGCTTTCTTT
-,-,TRBV15,TRBJ2-3,CATSRDLQGGSSDTQYF,TGTGCCACCAGCAGAGATCTGCAGGGCGGATCGTCTGATACGCAGTATTTT
-,-,TRBV6-5,TRBJ1-2,CASSYGGIYGYTF,TGTGCCAGCAGTTACGGCGGGATCTATGGCTACACCTTC
-,-,TRBV5-4,TRBJ1-1,CASSSGRPGTEAFF,TGTGCCAGCAGCTCCGGTAGGCCGGGCACTGAAGCTTTCTTT
-,few,TRBV12-3/TRBV12-4,TRBJ1-1,CASSHDRNTEAFF,TGTGCCAGCAGCCATGACAGGAACACTGAAGCTTTCTTT
TRBD1,-,TRBV18,TRBJ1-1,CASSPLDRELGDTEAFF,TGTGCCAGCTCACCACTCGACAGGGAACTTGGGGACACTGAAGCTTTCTTT
-,once,TRBV18,TRBJ2-5,CASSPISQETQYF,TGTGCCAGCTCACCAATCAGCCAAGAGACCCAGTACTTC
-,-,TRBV3-1/TRBV3-2,TRBJ2-1,CASSQDPLAYNEQFF,TGTGCCAGCAGCCAAGATCCACTAGCCTACAATGAGCAGTTCTTC
TRBD1,once,TRBV7-2,TRBJ1-4,CASSSDRGNEKLFF,TGTGCCAGCAGCTCAGACAGGGGCAATGAAAAACTGTTTTTT
-,-,TRBV2,TRBJ1-5,CASSEERHSNQPQHF,TGTGCCAGCAGTGAGGAGCGGCATAGCAATCAGCCCCAGCATTTT
-,-,TRBV7-7,TRBJ1-2,CASSPLDSYYGYTF,TGTGCTAGCAGCCCATTAGACAGCTACTATGGCTACACCTTC
TRBD2,-,TRBV5-1,TRBJ2-2,CASKGLAGESTGELFF,TGCGCCAGCAAAGGACTAGCGGGGGAATCGACCGGGGAGCTGTTTTTT
TRBD1,-,TRBV19,TRBJ1-2,CASRPPGQILFYGYTF,TGTGCCAGTAGACCACCGGGACAGATTCTTTTCTATGGCTACACCTTC
-,-,TRBV7-9,TRBJ1-1,CASTRPPNTEAFF,TGTGCCAGCACCCGTCCCCCGAACACTGAAGCTTTCTTT
-,-,TRBV6-1,TRBJ2-1,CASSEVSGYYNEQFF,TGTGCCAGCAGCGAAGTTAGCGGATACTACAATGAGCAGTTCTTC
TRBD2,once,TRBV16,TRBJ2-3,CASSQSVRGDQGDTQYF,TGTGCCAGCAGCCAATCGGTACGGGGGGACCAGGGAGATACGCAGTATTTT
-,-,TRBV25-1,TRBJ2-3,CASSELLSDTQYF,TGTGCCAGCAGTGAGTTACTATCAGATACGCAGTATTTT
-,few,TRBV4-1,TRBJ1-1,CASSQRGLENTEAFF,TGCGCCAGCAGCCAGAGGGGACTCGAGAACACTGAAGCTTTCTTT
TRBD2,-,TRBV5-1,TRBJ2-2,CASSPGNSGVTGELFF,TGCGCCAGCAGCCCAGGTAACAGCGGGGTCACCGGGGAGCTGTTTTTT
TRBD2,-,TRBV7-2,TRBJ2-7,CASSRTIAGVKYEQYF,TGTGCCAGCAGCCGGACGATAGCGGGGGTGAAATACGAGCAGTACTTC
-,once,TRBV15,TRBJ1-5,CATSRGRGGRQPQHF,TGTGCCACCAGCAGAGGGCGAGGAGGAAGGCAGCCCCAGCATTTT
TRBD2,once,TRBV4-3,TRBJ2-7,CASSQDRTGTSYEQYF,TGCGCCAGCAGCCAAGATCGGACCGGGACTAGCTACGAGCAGTACTTC
TRBD2,-,TRBV11-2,TRBJ2-7,CASSSGSSGDEQYF,TGTGCCAGCAGCTCCGGGAGTAGCGGGGACGAGCAGTACTTC
-,-,TRBV11-2,TRBJ2-4,CASSPGVVNIQYF,TGTGCCAGCAGCCCAGGTGTCGTGAACATTCAGTACTTC
-,-,TRBV28,TRBJ1-2,CASSLPGRGYTF,TGTGCCAGCAGTTTACCAGGGAGGGGCTACACCTTC
TRBD2,-,TRBV19,TRBJ2-4,CASSRGLWVMRGAPKNIQYF,TGTGCCAGTAGTAGGGGGCTGTGGGTAATGCGGGGGGCTCCCAAAAACATTCAGTACTTC
-,-,TRBV6-5,TRBJ1-1,CASSPMRGEAFF,TGTGCCAGCAGTCCTATGAGAGGTGAAGCTTTCTTT
-,-,TRBV19,TRBJ1-1,CASMSGLNTEAFF,TGTGCCAGTATGAGCGGGCTGAACACTGAAGCTTTCTTT
-,-,TRBV5-6,TRBJ1-6,CASSLEGGGNSPLHF,TGTGCCAGCAGCTTGGAAGGGGGTGGCAATTCACCCCTCCACTTT
-,-,TRBV6-5,TRBJ1-2,CASSFKRNYGYTF,TGTGCCAGCAGTTTTAAACGGAACTATGGCTACACCTTC
TRBD1,-,TRBV9,TRBJ2-5,CASSPGDSQETQYF,TGTGCCAGCAGCCCCGGGGACAGCCAAGAGACCCAGTACTTC
-,-,TRBV5-6,TRBJ1-5,CASGQQGANQPQHF,TGTGCCAGCGGCCAACAGGGCGCCAATCAGCCCCAGCATTTT
TRBD1,-,TRBV7-2,TRBJ1-5,CASSLLGQGQPQHF,TGTGCCAGCAGCTTATTAGGACAGGGGCAGCCCCAGCATTTT
-,-,TRBV4-2,TRBJ2-1,CASSQVRDNNEQFF,TGTGCCAGCAGCCAAGTCCGGGATAACAATGAGCAGTTCTTC
TRBD1,-,TRBV18,TRBJ1-2,CASSPGTGANYGYTF,TGTGCCAGCTCCCCCGGGACAGGGGCTAACTATGGCTACACCTTC
-,-,TRBV4-2,TRBJ1-3,CASSLTASSGNTIYF,TGTGCCAGCAGCCTAACAGCCAGCTCTGGAAACACCATATATTTT
-,-,TRBV24-1,TRBJ1-6,CATSPGNSPLHF,TGTGCCACCAGCCCGGGGAATTCACCCCTCCACTTT
TRBD1,-,TRBV12-5,TRBJ1-1,CASGQGQGITEAFF,TGTGCTAGTGGTCAGGGACAGGGGATCACTGAAGCTTTCTTT
-,-,TRBV7-9,TRBJ1-6,CASSFDRDNSPLHF,TGTGCCAGCAGCTTCGACAGAGATAATTCACCCCTCCACTTT
-,-,TRBV3-1/TRBV3-2,TRBJ2-3,CASSQDRLAEEGDTQYF,TGTGCCAGCAGCCAAGATCGTTTAGCGGAAGAAGGGGATACGCAGTATTTT
-,-,TRBV30,TRBJ2-2,CAWSVGIVAGELFF,TGTGCCTGGAGTGTCGGGATAGTGGCCGGGGAGCTGTTTTTT
-,-,TRBV15,TRBJ2-7,CATSRGDTYEQYF,TGTGCCACCAGCAGAGGGGACACCTACGAGCAGTACTTC
-,-,TRBV9,TRBJ2-7,CASSPQGVREQYF,TGTGCCAGCAGCCCCCAAGGGGTACGAGAGCAGTACTTC
-,-,TRBV4-2,TRBJ2-7,CASSQDLGVDYEQYF,TGTGCCAGCAGCCAAGATCTCGGGGTTGACTACGAGCAGTACTTC